This T cell receptor beta chain was identified during a study of blood T cell repertoires in COVID-19. The germline V gene has CDR1 SGHNT and CDR2 YYREEE (reference sequence). The V and J ends lost 0 bases and 1 base respectively, with 14 bases between them. This CDR3 has 17 amino acids. Sequenced by immunoSEQ multiplex PCR; TCRdb stores in-frame clones only, minus some. Of tens of thousands of clones listed, about nine tenths are singletons. Sequenced material: peripheral blood. V gene TRBV5-4 combines with J gene TRBJ1-5; no definite D call. The clonotype comes from a woman aged 70 to 79 with acute or convalescent COVID-19. CDR3 loop: CASSLGPKVSSNQPQHF. The DNA of the CDR3 is TGTGCCAGCAGCTTGGGTCCAAAAGTAAGCAGCAATCAGCCCCAGCATTTT.